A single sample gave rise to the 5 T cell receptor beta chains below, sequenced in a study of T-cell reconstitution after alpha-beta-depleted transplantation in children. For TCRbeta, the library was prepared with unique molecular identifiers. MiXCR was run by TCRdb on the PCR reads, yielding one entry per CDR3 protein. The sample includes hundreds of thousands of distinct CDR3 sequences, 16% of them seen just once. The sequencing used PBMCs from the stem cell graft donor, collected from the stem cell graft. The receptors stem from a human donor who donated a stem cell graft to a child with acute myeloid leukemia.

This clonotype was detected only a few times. CDR3 amino acids: CSARKTGPNEKLFF. In DNA, the CDR3 is TGCAGTGCTAGAAAGACAGGTCCCAATGAAAAACTGTTTTTT. The chain links TRBV20-1 to TRBJ1-4; a possible D gene is TRBD1 (6 bases). The CDR3 length is 14 residues. Germline V gene lookup returns CDR1 DFQATT and CDR2 SNEGSKA (reference sequence). V dropped 2 bases and J dropped 5 bases, with 12 bases sitting between them.

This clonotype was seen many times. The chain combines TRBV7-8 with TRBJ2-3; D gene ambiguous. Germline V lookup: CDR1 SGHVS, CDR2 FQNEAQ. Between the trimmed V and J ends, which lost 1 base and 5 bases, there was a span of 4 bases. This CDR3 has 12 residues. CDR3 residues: CASSLVVDTQYF. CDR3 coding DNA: TGTGCCAGCAGCTTAGTGGTAGATACGCAGTATTTT. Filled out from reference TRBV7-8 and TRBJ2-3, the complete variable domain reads GAGVSQSPRYKVAKRGQDVALRCDPISGHVSLFWYQQALGQGPEFLTYFQNEAQLDKSGLPSDRFFAERPEGSVSTLKIQRTQQEDSAVYLCASSLVVDTQYFGPGTRLTVL.

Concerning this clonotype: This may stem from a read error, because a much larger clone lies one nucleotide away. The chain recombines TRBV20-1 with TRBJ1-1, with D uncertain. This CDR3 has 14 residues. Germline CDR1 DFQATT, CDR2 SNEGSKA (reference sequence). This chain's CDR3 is CSAMAGAGNTDAFF. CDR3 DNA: TGCAGTGCTATGGCCGGCGCGGGGAACACTGACGCTTTCTTT.

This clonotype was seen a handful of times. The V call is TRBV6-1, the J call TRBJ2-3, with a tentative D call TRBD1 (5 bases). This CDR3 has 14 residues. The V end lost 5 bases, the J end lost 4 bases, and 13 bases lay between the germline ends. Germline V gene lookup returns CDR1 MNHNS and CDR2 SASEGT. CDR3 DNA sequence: TGTGCCAGCAGTCAGGGTTCTATCCCAGATACGCAGTATTTT. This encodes CASSQGSIPDTQYF.

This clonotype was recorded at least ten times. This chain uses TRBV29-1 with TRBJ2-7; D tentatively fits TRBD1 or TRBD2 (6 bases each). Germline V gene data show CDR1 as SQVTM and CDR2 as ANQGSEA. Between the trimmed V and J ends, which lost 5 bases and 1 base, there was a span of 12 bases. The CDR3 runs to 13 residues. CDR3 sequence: CSVPKGGSYEQYF. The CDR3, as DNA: TGCAGCGTTCCCAAGGGGGGATCCTACGAGCAGTACTTC.